The 8 T cell receptor beta chains below all came from one sample that was sequenced in a study of cytomegalovirus exposure and HLA in healthy donors. This PCR relied on a set of 60 Vbeta primers and 13 Jbeta primers. Sequencing was performed with immunoSEQ multiplex PCR; in TCRdb, only in-frame clones are kept and a portion is missing. Among some 200,000 clones, approximately 88% were seen once, and the ten largest hold about 2.4%. The source material was PBMCs. The receptors shown here come from a woman between 50 and 59 years old in good health and CMV-seropositive.

This rearrangement joins TRBV27 to TRBJ2-1; possibly TRBD2 for D (7 bases). The CDR3 is 17 residues long. Germline CDR1 MNHEY, CDR2 SMNVEV (reference sequence). The V and J ends lost 0 bases and 5 bases respectively, with 17 bases between them. In nucleotides, the CDR3 is TGTGCCAGCAGTTTATCCTCTGGGGGGGCCAAAAACAATGAGCAGTTCTTC. Translating it yields CASSLSSGGAKNNEQFF.

The chain recombines TRBV19 with TRBJ1-4; tentative D call: TRBD1 (6 bases). Trimming took off 7 bases at V and 0 bases at J, with 15 bases between the two ends. This CDR3 is 16 amino acids long. The germline gives CDR1 LNHDA, CDR2 SQIVND (reference sequence). CDR3 region: CASNDLGQATNEKLFF. In DNA form, the CDR3 reads TGTGCCAGTAACGATCTGGGACAAGCAACTAATGAAAAACTGTTTTTT.

V usage is TRBV2 and J usage is TRBJ2-7, with 12 bases matching TRBD2. V was clipped by 7 bases and J by 7 bases; unmatched bases: 11. The CDR3 runs 15 residues. The germline V gene has CDR1 SNHLY and CDR2 FYNNEI. The CDR3 here is CASKGLAGGPREQYF. CDR3 nucleotide sequence: TGTGCCAGCAAAGGGCTAGCGGGGGGGCCGCGGGAGCAGTACTTC.

The chain uses TRBV9 and TRBJ2-1; D ambiguous. Between the trimmed V and J ends, which lost 3 bases and 3 bases, there was a span of 10 bases. The CDR3 is made up of 14 amino acids. The germline gives CDR1 SGDLS, CDR2 YYNGEE. CDR3 amino acids: CASSAPPVYNEQFF. The CDR3 DNA reads as TGTGCCAGCAGCGCTCCCCCGGTCTACAATGAGCAGTTCTTC.

V is TRBV9 and J is TRBJ1-2; 12 positions match TRBD1. The germline V gene encodes CDR1 SGDLS and CDR2 YYNGEE. This CDR3 spans 13 amino acids. J was trimmed by 8 bases and V by 5 bases; bases with no gene match: 4. The CDR3 spells CASRGTGGPGYTF. The CDR3 DNA reads as TGTGCCAGCAGGGGGACAGGGGGCCCAGGCTACACCTTC.

The V and J genes are TRBV6-1 and TRBJ2-4, with D perhaps TRBD2 (6 bases). The CDR3 loop spans 13 amino acids. The germline V gene encodes CDR1 MNHNS and CDR2 SASEGT. The germline V and J ends were trimmed by 5 bases and 9 bases, with 14 bases remaining between them. The CDR3 nucleotides read TGTGCCAGCAGTCAAGGGACTTTAGGCATTCAGTACTTC. This translates into CASSQGTLGIQYF.

The rearrangement links TRBV9 to TRBJ1-1, with D tentatively TRBD1 (6 bases). The V end lost 0 bases, the J end lost 3 bases, and 15 bases lay between the germline ends. The germline V gene encodes CDR1 SGDLS and CDR2 YYNGEE. This CDR3 spans 16 amino acids. The CDR3 sequence is CASSVGIQGKDTEAFF. DNA for the CDR3: TGTGCCAGCAGCGTAGGGATCCAGGGGAAGGACACTGAAGCTTTCTTT. The full variable domain, in which reference TRBV9 and TRBJ1-1 provide the parts outside the CDR3, is DSGVTQTPKHLITATGQRVTLRCSPRSGDLSVYWYQQSLDQGLQFLIQYYNGEERAKGNILERFSAQQFPDLHSELNLSSLELGDSALYFCASSVGIQGKDTEAFFGQGTRLTVV.

This clone appeared a few times. Other DNA sequences within the sample encode an identical CDR3. The chain recombines TRBV15 with TRBJ2-7; the D is unclear. Germline V gives CDR1 LNHNV, CDR2 YYDKDF (reference sequence). The CDR3 spans 13 residues. The V end was cut by 3 bases, the J end by 3 bases, with 9 bases between. In DNA form, the CDR3 reads TGTGCCACCAGCAGTGAGCTCGACTACGAGCAGTACTTC. Protein product: CATSSELDYEQYF. Full variable domain (remainder filled in from reference TRBV15 and TRBJ2-7): DAMVIQNPRYQVTQFGKPVTLSCSQTLNHNVMYWYQQKSSQAPKLLFHYYDKDFNNEADTPDNFQSRRPNTSFCFLDIRSPGLGDTAMYLCATSSELDYEQYFGPGTRLTVT.